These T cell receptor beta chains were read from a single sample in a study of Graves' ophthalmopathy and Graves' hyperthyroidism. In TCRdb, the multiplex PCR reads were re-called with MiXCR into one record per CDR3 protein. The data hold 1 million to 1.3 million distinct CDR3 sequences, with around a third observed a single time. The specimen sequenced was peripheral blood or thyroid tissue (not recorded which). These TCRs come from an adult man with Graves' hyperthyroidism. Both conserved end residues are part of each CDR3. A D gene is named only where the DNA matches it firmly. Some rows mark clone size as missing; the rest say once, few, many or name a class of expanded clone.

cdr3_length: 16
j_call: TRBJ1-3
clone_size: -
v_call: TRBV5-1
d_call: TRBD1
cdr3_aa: CTSSGTGGYSGNTIYF
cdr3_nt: TGCACCAGCAGCGGGACAGGGGGCTACTCTGGAAACACCATATATTTT

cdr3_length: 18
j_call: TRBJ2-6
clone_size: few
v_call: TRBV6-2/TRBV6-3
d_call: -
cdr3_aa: CASSDPGRWEAGANVLTF
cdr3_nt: TGTGCCAGCAGTGACCCGGGACGGTGGGAGGCCGGGGCCAACGTCCTGACTTTC

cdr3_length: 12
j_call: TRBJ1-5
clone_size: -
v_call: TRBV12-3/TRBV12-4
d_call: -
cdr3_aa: CASSLGKGPQHF
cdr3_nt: TGTGCCAGCAGTTTAGGGAAAGGGCCCCAGCATTTT

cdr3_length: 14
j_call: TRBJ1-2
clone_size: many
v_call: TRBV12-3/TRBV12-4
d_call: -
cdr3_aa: CASTTLQGNYGYTF
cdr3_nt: TGTGCCAGCACCACTTTACAGGGAAACTATGGCTACACCTTC

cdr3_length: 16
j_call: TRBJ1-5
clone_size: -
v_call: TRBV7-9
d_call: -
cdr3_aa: CASSLGTDSSNQPQHF
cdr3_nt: TGTGCCAGCAGCCTGGGGACTGACTCTAGCAATCAGCCCCAGCATTTT

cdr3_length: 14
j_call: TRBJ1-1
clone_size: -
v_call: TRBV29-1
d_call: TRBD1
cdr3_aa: CSAAGQGAMTEAFF
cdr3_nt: TGCAGCGCAGCGGGACAGGGGGCGATGACTGAAGCTTTCTTT

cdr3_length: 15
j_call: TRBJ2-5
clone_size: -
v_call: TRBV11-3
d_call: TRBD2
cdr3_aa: CASSPSSGSWETQYF
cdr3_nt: TGTGCCAGCAGTCCATCTAGCGGGAGTTGGGAGACCCAGTACTTC

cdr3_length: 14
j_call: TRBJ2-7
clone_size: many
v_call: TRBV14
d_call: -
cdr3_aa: CASSRTDPSYEQYF
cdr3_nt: TGTGCCAGCAGCCGGACAGATCCATCCTACGAGCAGTACTTC

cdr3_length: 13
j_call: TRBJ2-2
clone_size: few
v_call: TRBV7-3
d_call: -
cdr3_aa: CASELGGTGELFF
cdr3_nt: TGTGCCAGCGAGTTAGGGGGGACCGGGGAGCTGTTTTTT

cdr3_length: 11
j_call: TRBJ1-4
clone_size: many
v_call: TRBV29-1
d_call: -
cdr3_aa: CSVARHEKLFF
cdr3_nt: TGCAGCGTCGCCAGGCATGAAAAACTGTTTTTT

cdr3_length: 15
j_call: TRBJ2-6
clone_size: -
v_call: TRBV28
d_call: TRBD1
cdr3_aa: CASAAQGTGANVLTF
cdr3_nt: TGTGCCAGCGCGGCACAGGGGACTGGGGCCAACGTCCTGACTTTC

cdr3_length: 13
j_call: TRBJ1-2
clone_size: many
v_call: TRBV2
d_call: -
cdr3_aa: CASSERGGYGYTF
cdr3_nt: TGTGCCAGCAGTGAAAGGGGAGGCTATGGCTACACCTTC

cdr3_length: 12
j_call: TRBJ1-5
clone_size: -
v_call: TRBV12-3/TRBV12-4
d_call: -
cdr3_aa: CASSEAGQPQHF
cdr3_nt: TGTGCCAGCAGTGAGGCGGGACAGCCCCAGCATTTT

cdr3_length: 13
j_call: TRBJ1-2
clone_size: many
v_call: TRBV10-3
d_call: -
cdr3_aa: CAISESEPGGYTF
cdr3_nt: TGTGCCATCAGTGAGTCGGAACCCGGGGGCTACACCTTC

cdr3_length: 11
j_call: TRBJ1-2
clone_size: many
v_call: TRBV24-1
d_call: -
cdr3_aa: CATSSIYGYTF
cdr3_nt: TGTGCCACCTCAAGTATTTACGGCTACACCTTC

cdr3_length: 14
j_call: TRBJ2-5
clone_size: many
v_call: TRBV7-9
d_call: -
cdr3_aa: CASSLVNGHETQYF
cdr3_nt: TGTGCCAGCAGCTTAGTGAACGGCCATGAGACCCAGTACTTC